These 24 T cell receptor beta chains originate from one sample sequenced in a study of human T cells and chemical hapten exposure. Indicated time point: patch test 1, 2 weeks after DPC sensitization. Treatment given: therapeutic diphenylcyclopropenone sensitization with weekly scalp DPC. Each CDR3 protein gets one entry after TCRdb re-called the RACE reads with MiXCR. Among some 190,000 distinct CDR3 sequences listed, 20% to 25% were seen once. Sequenced here: whole blood, sampled in connection with sensitization to the hapten diphenylcyclopropenone (DPC). These receptors came from a woman aged 45-65 years with alopecia areata. Some clones in this sample may be carry-over from other donors' samples.

The sample holds a few counts of this clonotype. V gene TRBV5-1 combines with J gene TRBJ2-7; the D gene is possibly TRBD2 (5 bases). This CDR3 is 14 amino acids long. The germline CDR1 and CDR2 sequences are SGHRS and YFSETQ. Trimming took 3 bases from V and 7 from J, leaving 17 bases between them. CDR3 region: CASSWTPEKNEQYF. The CDR3 DNA reads as TGCGCCAGCAGCTGGACTCCGGAAAAGAATGAGCAGTACTTC.

A few counts support this clonotype. The CDR3 here is CSVERDAGLNTEAFF. Here the CDR3 DNA reads TGCAGCGTTGAAAGGGACGCGGGGTTGAACACTGAAGCTTTCTTT. The chain links TRBV29-1 to TRBJ1-1; possibly TRBD1 for D (5 bases). From germline, CDR1 is SQVTM and CDR2 ANQGSEA. The V end was cut by 2 bases, the J end by 0 bases, with 13 bases between. This CDR3 has 15 amino acids.

This clonotype was seen a handful of times. This sequence joins TRBV5-1 and TRBJ2-3; the D is unclear. The CDR3 contains 15 residues. Germline V gene data show CDR1 as SGHRS and CDR2 as YFSETQ. Trimming cost V 5 bases and J 0 bases, with 13 bases left between them. CDR3 amino acids: CASRARPTSTDTQYF. CDR3 nucleotide sequence: TGCGCCAGCAGAGCCAGACCCACTAGCACAGATACGCAGTATTTT.

The chain links TRBV2 to TRBJ2-1; no clear D gene. Germline-derived CDR1 and CDR2 are SNHLY and FYNNEI. V lost 3 bases, J lost 8 bases, and 17 bases lay in between. The CDR3 sequence is 15 residues long. This CDR3 reads CASSDVADISHEQFF. CDR3 coding DNA: TGTGCCAGCAGTGACGTAGCTGACATTTCACATGAGCAGTTCTTC.

The chain carries TRBV12-3 or TRBV12-4 and TRBJ1-2; D unresolved. The CDR3 runs 13 residues. The V gene lost 1 base and the J gene lost 4 bases, with 7 bases spanning the gap. CDR3 coding DNA: TGTGCCAGCAGTTTAGACAGCTCCTATGGCTACACCTTC. The encoded protein is CASSLDSSYGYTF.

The chain uses TRBV29-1 and TRBJ2-2; D gene unclear. V lost 6 bases and J 0 bases, leaving 14 bases between the germline ends. CDR1 SQVTM and CDR2 ANQGSEA come from the germline V gene. This CDR3 contains 15 residues. CDR3 sequence: CSVATMTPNTGELFF. CDR3 in DNA: TGCAGCGTGGCGACGATGACGCCGAACACCGGGGAGCTGTTTTTT.

The chain uses TRBV29-1 and TRBJ2-3, with D possibly matching TRBD1 (5 bases). The V gene lost 0 bases and the J gene lost 6 bases, with 10 bases spanning the gap. CDR3 length: 13 residues. From germline, CDR1 is SQVTM and CDR2 ANQGSEA. CDR3 DNA sequence: TGCAGCGTTGAAGAAACAGGCAGCGATACGCAGTATTTT. Translating gives CSVEETGSDTQYF.

The chain has TRBV7-9 and TRBJ1-2; D unclear. CDR1 and CDR2 from the germline V gene are SEHNR and FQNEAQ (reference sequence). Deletions cut 5 bases from V and 0 bases from J, with 7 bases between. The CDR3 extends over 13 amino acids. As DNA, the CDR3 is TGTGCCAGCAGCCCCATAACTAACTATGGCTACACCTTC. Protein sequence: CASSPITNYGYTF.

The V and J genes are TRBV6-5 and TRBJ1-1, with D perhaps matching TRBD1 (6 bases). The length of the CDR3 is 11 residues. V shed 10 bases and J shed 1 base, with 7 bases lying between them. CDR1 and CDR2 (germline): MNHEY, SVGAGI. In DNA, the CDR3 is TGTGCCACGACAGGGAACACTGAAGCTTTCTTT. It is translated as CATTGNTEAFF.

The chain joins TRBV24-1 to TRBJ1-2, with a weak D call TRBD1 (6 bases). Germline V gene data show CDR1 as KGHDR and CDR2 as SFDVKD. V shed 3 bases and J shed 8 bases, with 9 bases lying between them. This CDR3 spans 12 amino acids. DNA for the CDR3: TGTGCCACCAGTGATACCGGACAGGGCTACACCTTC. It specifies CATSDTGQGYTF.

The V and J genes are TRBV15 and TRBJ2-3; no clear D gene. The germline gives CDR1 LNHNV, CDR2 YYDKDF (reference sequence). The germline V and J ends were trimmed by 3 bases and 2 bases, with 18 bases remaining between them. The length of the CDR3 is 17 residues. This CDR3 is CATSRGINSAPTDTQYF. In DNA form, the CDR3 reads TGTGCCACCAGCAGGGGTATCAACAGCGCCCCCACAGATACGCAGTATTTT. Combining the CDR3 with reference TRBV15 and TRBJ2-3 gives the whole variable domain DAMVIQNPRYQVTQFGKPVTLSCSQTLNHNVMYWYQQKSSQAPKLLFHYYDKDFNNEADTPDNFQSRRPNTSFCFLDIRSPGLGDTAMYLCATSRGINSAPTDTQYFGPGTRLTVL.

This clonotype has ten or more counts. V usage is TRBV5-1 and J usage is TRBJ2-7; TRBD2 matches 10 bases. Germline V gene sequence: CDR1 SGHRS, CDR2 YFSETQ. The CDR3 has 16 amino acids. Unmatched junction bases numbered 3, after V lost 0 bases and J lost 0 bases. The CDR3 region is CASSLVSGRSSYEQYF. CDR3 sequence (DNA): TGCGCCAGCAGCTTGGTTAGCGGGAGGAGCTCCTACGAGCAGTACTTC.

The chain is built from TRBV2 and TRBJ2-2, with D hard to call. CDR1 is SNHLY, CDR2 FYNNEI, per germline. CDR3 length: 12 residues. V dropped 6 bases and J dropped 6 bases, with 8 bases sitting between them. CDR3 region: CASSPSAGELFF. The CDR3 bases are TGTGCCAGCAGCCCTAGTGCCGGGGAGCTGTTTTTT.

In this sample, this clonotype turned up a few times. The rearrangement links TRBV6-5 to TRBJ2-3, with TRBD2 matching 12 bases. V was pared by 2 bases and J by 8 bases, with 2 bases of the junction left unmatched. The CDR3 runs to 14 residues. Looked up from germline, CDR1 is MNHEY and CDR2 is SVGAGI. The CDR3 loop is CASSYGTSGLTQYF. The DNA for the CDR3 is TGTGCCAGCAGTTACGGGACTAGCGGGCTTACGCAGTATTTT.

The rearrangement uses TRBV20-1 and TRBJ1-2; D is undetermined. Between the trimmed V and J ends, which lost 5 bases and 0 bases, there was a span of 19 bases. CDR3 length: 16 amino acids. Germline CDR1 is DFQATT and CDR2 is SNEGSKA (reference sequence). The CDR3 loop reads CSAAPDTTFSNYGYTF. The DNA of the CDR3 is TGCAGTGCTGCCCCAGACACAACCTTTTCTAACTATGGCTACACCTTC.

The chain links TRBV20-1 to TRBJ2-3; 9 positions match TRBD2. The CDR3 runs 16 residues. V dropped 3 bases and J dropped 0; count of bases not matched to a gene: 7. Looked up from germline, CDR1 is DFQATT and CDR2 is SNEGSKA (reference sequence). CDR3 loop: CSASRIAGASTDTQYF. The CDR3, as DNA: TGCAGTGCTAGCCGGATAGCGGGAGCCAGCACAGATACGCAGTATTTT.

Regarding this clonotype: This may arise from a read error, as a much more abundant clone is one base away. V and J are TRBV12-3 or TRBV12-4 and TRBJ2-2; no reliable D call. This CDR3 region has 12 residues. V lost 7 bases, J lost 1 base, and 4 bases lay in between. The DNA of the CDR3 is TGTGCCAGCACCCAGAACACCGGGGAGCTGTTTTTT. It encodes CASTQNTGELFF.

V is TRBV5-5 and J is TRBJ2-6; D is possibly TRBD2 (5 bases). V lost 3 bases and J lost 0, with 10 bases in between. The CDR3 is made up of 16 amino acids. Germline CDR1 is SGHKS and CDR2 is YYEKEE (reference sequence). The CDR3 sequence: CASSSEGPSGANVLTF. Here the CDR3 DNA reads TGTGCCAGCAGCTCAGAGGGCCCCTCTGGGGCCAACGTCCTGACTTTC.

The table lists this clonotype with a few counts. The chain links TRBV30 to TRBJ1-1, with no clear D. This CDR3 has 10 amino acids. The V gene's germline CDR1 is GTSNPN and CDR2 SVGIG (reference sequence). Trimming cost V 6 bases and J 8 bases, with 10 bases left between them. CDR3 sequence reads: CACGPPEAFF. CDR3 nucleotides: TGTGCCTGTGGACCTCCCGAAGCTTTCTTT.

This clonotype has only a few counts. The chain links TRBV29-1 to TRBJ2-5; 8 bases are a match to TRBD1. The germline V gene encodes CDR1 SQVTM and CDR2 ANQGSEA. The CDR3 contains 14 residues. With 1 base clipped from V and 5 bases from J, the junction kept 6 bases outside the gene matches. DNA of the CDR3: TGCAGCGTTGAAGCTAGCAGGGGGCCGGAGACCCAGTACTTC. This translates into CSVEASRGPETQYF.

In this sample, this clonotype turned up a few times. The chain couples TRBV4-2 to TRBJ2-7; D may match TRBD1 or TRBD2 (5 bases each). The ends were cut back, 3 bases at V and 0 bases at J, with 9 bases in the middle. Germline assignment: CDR1 LGHNA and CDR2 YNFKEQ. CDR3 length: 14 residues. CDR3 amino acids: CASSHGTRSYEQYF. The CDR3 coding sequence is TGTGCCAGCAGCCACGGGACGCGCTCCTACGAGCAGTACTTC.

The chain recombines TRBV21-1 with TRBJ2-7. TRBV21-1 is assigned pseudogene status. The CDR3 spans 11 residues. The CDR3 sequence: CASSKTREQYF. In DNA form, the CDR3 reads TGTGCCAGCAGCAAGACCCGCGAGCAGTACTTC.

Only a few counts were recorded for this clonotype. V and J are TRBV29-1 and TRBJ2-2, with TRBD2 matching over 12 bases. The CDR3 is 17 amino acids. Trimming cost V 5 bases and J 1 base; bases outside gene matches: 8. CDR1 and CDR2 (germline): SQVTM, ANQGSEA. The CDR3 DNA sequence: TGCAGCGTTTTGGGACTAGCGGGTACTCTGAACACCGGGGAGCTGTTTTTT. Translated: CSVLGLAGTLNTGELFF.

CDR3 sequence reads: CASQGGTGPDEQYF. In DNA form, the CDR3 reads TGTGCCAGCCAGGGCGGGACAGGCCCAGACGAGCAGTACTTC. The rearrangement joins TRBV6-1 to TRBJ2-7; TRBD1 agrees at 8 bases. CDR1 MNHNS and CDR2 SASEGT come from the germline V gene. J was trimmed by 5 bases and V by 8 bases; bases with no gene match: 11. The CDR3 covers 14 residues.